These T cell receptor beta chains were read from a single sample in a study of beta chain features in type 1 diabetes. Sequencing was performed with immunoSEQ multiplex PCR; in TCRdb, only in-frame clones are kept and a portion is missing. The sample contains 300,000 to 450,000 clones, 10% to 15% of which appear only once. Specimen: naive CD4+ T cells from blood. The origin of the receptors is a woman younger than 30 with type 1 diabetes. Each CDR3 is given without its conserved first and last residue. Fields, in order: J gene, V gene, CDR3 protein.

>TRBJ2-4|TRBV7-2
ASSSESGLAGGSVY
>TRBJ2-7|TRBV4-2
ASSQSLAGDYEQY
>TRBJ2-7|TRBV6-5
ASSYSGGQSYEQY
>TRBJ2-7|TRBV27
ASGRYEQY
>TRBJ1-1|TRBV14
ASSRTRDRGAEAF
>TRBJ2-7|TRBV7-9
ASSLAGGYEQY
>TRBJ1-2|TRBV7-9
ATWSQGLDGYT
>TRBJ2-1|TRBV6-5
ASTRGLAGGNEQF
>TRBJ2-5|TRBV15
ATSRWTFVKETQY
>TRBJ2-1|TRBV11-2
ASSSDWSRQF
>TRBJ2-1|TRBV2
AERGSTYNEQF
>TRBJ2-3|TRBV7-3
ASSLGHLVDTQY
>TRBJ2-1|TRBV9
ASSVSGGSYNEQF
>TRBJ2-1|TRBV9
ASSATSGVYNEQF
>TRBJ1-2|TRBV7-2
ASSRGGSYGYT
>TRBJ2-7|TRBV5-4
ASSLNTGRYEQY
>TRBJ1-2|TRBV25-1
ASSEQVYGYT
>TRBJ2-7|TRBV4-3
ASSSGLAGGSYEQY
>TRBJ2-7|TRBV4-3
ASSQGLGDTYEQY
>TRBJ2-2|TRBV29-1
SVGQGSGELF
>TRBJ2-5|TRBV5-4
ASSSPGWTQY
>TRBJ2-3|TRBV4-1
ASSQGSGRITDTQY
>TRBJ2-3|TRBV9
ASSSWTSTDTQY
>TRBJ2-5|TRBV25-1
ASSDGGGGFQETQY
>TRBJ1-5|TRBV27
ASSLFSSIAGEQPQH
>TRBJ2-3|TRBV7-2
ASSFGAGGDTQY
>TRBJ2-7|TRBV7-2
ASSLDGHFSYEQY
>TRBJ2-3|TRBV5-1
ASGGAGVSDTQY
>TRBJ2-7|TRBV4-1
ASSQDPRVRSSYEQY
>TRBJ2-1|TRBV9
ASSPPYGGPQF
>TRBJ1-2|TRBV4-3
ASSQDQGLTIYGYT
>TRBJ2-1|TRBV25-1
ASSGRLAGVGEQF
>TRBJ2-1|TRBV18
ASSPPRTSGTYNEQF
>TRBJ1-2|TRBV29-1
SVARGRGTLGYT
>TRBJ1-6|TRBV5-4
ASSLGQGPRALH
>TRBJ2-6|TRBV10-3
AISELPPGSGGANVLT
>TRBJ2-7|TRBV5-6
ASSRGRIYEQY
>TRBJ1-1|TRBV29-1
SAPQGVDAEAF
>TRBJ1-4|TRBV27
ASSLLGTAPNEKLF
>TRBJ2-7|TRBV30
LMGPGSYEQY
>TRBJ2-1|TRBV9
ASSVSGLTYNEQF
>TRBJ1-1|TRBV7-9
ASSFSDSSTEAF
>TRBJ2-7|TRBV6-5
ASSYSGQPSAYEQY
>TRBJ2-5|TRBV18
ASSPGQGGKTQY
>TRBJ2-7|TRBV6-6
ASRPIPGQGSHEQY
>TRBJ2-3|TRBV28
ASSLAGGPADTQY
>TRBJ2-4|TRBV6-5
ASSSTGSNIQY
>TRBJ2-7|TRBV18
ASSPTTESYEQY
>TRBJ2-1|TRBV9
ASSVFTSGSSYNEQF
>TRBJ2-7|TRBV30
AWRRTGGGHEQY
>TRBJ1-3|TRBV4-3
ASSQGIARLGNTIY
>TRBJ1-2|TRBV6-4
ASSWSKAWKREGYT
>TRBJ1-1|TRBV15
ATSSLRDSVYTEAF
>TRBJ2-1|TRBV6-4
ASSKTSGRTAIQF
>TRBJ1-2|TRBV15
ATSAPGQTYGYT
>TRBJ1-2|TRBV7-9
ASSPTGGAGGYT